What follows are 27 T cell receptor beta chains derived from one specimen sequenced in a study of control samples from healthy donors and cancer patients. Sequenced by immunoSEQ multiplex PCR; TCRdb stores in-frame clones only, minus some. The sample has around 90,000 clones; approximately 89% are singletons. Sequenced input: blood. Receptors originate from a man aged 30 to 39 in good health.

CDR3 loop: CASSHNIRDPGTRELFF. As DNA, the CDR3 is TGCGCCAGCAGCCATAATATAAGGGACCCCGGAACGCGGGAGCTGTTTTTT. This chain links TRBV4-1 with TRBJ2-2, with D perhaps given as TRBD1 or TRBD2 (5 bases each). V shed 3 bases and J shed 9 bases, with 23 bases lying between them. CDR1 MGHRA and CDR2 YSYEKL come from the germline V gene. This CDR3 is built from 17 residues.

This clone qualifies as medium-sized. The V gene is TRBV13, the J gene TRBJ2-7; D remains ambiguous. Between the trimmed V and J ends, which lost 1 base and 3 bases, there was a span of 13 bases. Germline V gives CDR1 PRHDT, CDR2 FYEKMQ (reference sequence). The CDR3 spans 15 residues. CDR3 amino acids: CASSLAPPGRYEQYF. CDR3 DNA: TGTGCCAGCAGCTTAGCCCCGCCGGGCCGCTACGAGCAGTACTTC.

The chain recombines TRBV6-5 with TRBJ1-5; the D is unclear. The germline gives CDR1 MNHEY, CDR2 SVGAGI. This CDR3 is 13 amino acids long. Trimming stripped 4 bases from V and 4 bases from J, with 8 bases between. This CDR3 reads CASSLDLNQPQHF. The CDR3 bases are TGTGCCAGCAGTTTGGACCTAAATCAGCCCCAGCATTTT.

This chain joins TRBV3-1 (or the pseudogene TRBV3-2) and TRBJ1-1; D remains ambiguous. The V and J ends lost 6 bases and 0 bases respectively, with 5 bases between them. The CDR3 length is 12 residues. Germline loops: CDR1 LGHDT, CDR2 YNNKEL (reference sequence). The CDR3 sequence: CASSTMNTEAFF. The CDR3 DNA reads as TGTGCCAGCAGTACTATGAACACTGAAGCTTTCTTT.

The chain carries TRBV6-1 and TRBJ1-2, with D hard to call. The CDR3 runs 13 residues. Trimming pared 3 bases from V and 5 bases from J, leaving 10 bases between. Germline-derived CDR1 and CDR2 are MNHNS and SASEGT. CDR3 sequence reads: CASSDEQIYGYTF. The CDR3 nucleotides are TGTGCCAGCAGTGACGAGCAGATTTATGGCTACACCTTC.

This clone was seen a single time. The V call is TRBV7-3, the J call TRBJ2-3; possible D gene TRBD2, 5 bases. Trimming removed 4 bases from V and 0 bases from J, with 11 bases in between. CDR3 length: 15 residues. CDR1 and CDR2 (germline): SGHTA, FQGTGA. Here the CDR3 reads CASSSLGGSTDTQYF. The CDR3 DNA follows: TGTGCCAGCAGCTCCCTCGGCGGGAGCACAGATACGCAGTATTTT.

The rearrangement uses TRBV3-1 (or the pseudogene TRBV3-2) and TRBJ2-5; 10 nucleotides agree with TRBD2. Trimming took 1 base from V and 1 from J; bases not matched to a gene: 0. Germline assignment: CDR1 LGHDT and CDR2 YNNKEL (reference sequence). The CDR3 runs to 15 residues. CDR3 DNA: TGTGCCAGCAGCCAAGGACTAGCGGGCCAAGAGACCCAGTACTTC. This codes for CASSQGLAGQETQYF.

J is TRBJ2-5 and V is TRBV7-2, with 10 positions matching TRBD2. Germline lookup yields CDR1 SGHTA and CDR2 FQGNSA. V trimming: 5 bases; J trimming: 5 bases; junction bases outside the gene matches: 14. This CDR3 contains 17 residues. The CDR3 DNA sequence: TGTGCCAGCAGCGAGACTAGCGGGTCCTCCCCCCGGGAGACCCAGTACTTC. Translating it yields CASSETSGSSPRETQYF.

This sequence joins TRBV5-6 and TRBJ2-1; no firm D call. Trimming stripped 2 bases from V and 2 bases from J, with 14 bases between. CDR1 and CDR2 (germline): SGHDT, YYEEEE. CDR3 size: 16 residues. The CDR3 spells CASSFDKYTTYNEQFF. The CDR3 bases are TGTGCCAGCAGCTTTGACAAATATACGACCTACAATGAGCAGTTCTTC.

The chain uses TRBV7-8 and TRBJ1-2; D perhaps matches TRBD1 (5 bases). The CDR3 consists of 14 residues. The V end lost 1 base, the J end lost 4 bases, and 10 bases lay between the germline ends. The germline V gene encodes CDR1 SGHVS and CDR2 FQNEAQ. As DNA, the CDR3 is TGTGCCAGCAGCTTAGATAAGGGGCCCTATGGCTACACCTTC. This translates into CASSLDKGPYGYTF.

CDR3 bases: TGTGCCTGGAGTGTAACCATCGCCGGGGCCAACGTCCTGACTTTC. It is translated as CAWSVTIAGANVLTF. The chain recombines TRBV30 with TRBJ2-6, with D hard to call. The germline gives CDR1 GTSNPN, CDR2 SVGIG (reference sequence). Trimming removed 0 bases from V and 4 bases from J, with 10 bases in between. The CDR3 runs 15 residues.

The J gene is TRBJ2-2, the V gene TRBV6-4; 7 nucleotides line up with TRBD2. This CDR3 is built from 15 residues. J was trimmed by 4 bases and V by 5 bases; bases with no gene match: 7. Germline V gene sequence: CDR1 MRHNA, CDR2 SNTAGT. This CDR3 reads CASSLLATGTGELFF. As DNA, the CDR3 is TGTGCCAGCAGTCTACTAGCGACGGGCACCGGGGAGCTGTTTTTT.

The chain joins TRBV19 to TRBJ2-2; D tentatively reads TRBD1 or TRBD2 (5 bases each). CDR3 length: 15 amino acids. V lost 1 base and J 5 bases, leaving 11 bases between the germline ends. Germline V gene lookup returns CDR1 LNHDA and CDR2 SQIVND (reference sequence). This CDR3 is CASSIGGTPTGELFF. The CDR3 nucleotides are TGTGCCAGTAGTATAGGGGGGACGCCTACCGGGGAGCTGTTTTTT.

This clone is a singleton in its sample. J is TRBJ2-4 and V is TRBV7-8, with 8 nucleotides matching TRBD1. The tail of the sequence fits TRBJ2-5 better, so the J call may be wrong. CDR1 and CDR2 (germline): SGHVS, FQNEAQ. The CDR3 loop spans 11 amino acids. The DNA for the CDR3 is TGTGCCAGCAGCGGGACAGGGACCCAGTACTTC. Amino acid sequence: CASSGTGTQYF.

The J gene is TRBJ2-5, the V gene TRBV7-8; 9 nucleotides match TRBD1. The CDR3 runs to 16 residues. After removal of 1 base from V and 5 bases from J, the junction contained 8 bases not matched to a gene. Germline loops: CDR1 SGHVS, CDR2 FQNEAQ. The CDR3 here is CASSLEQGAPGETQYF. As DNA, the CDR3 is TGTGCCAGCAGCTTAGAACAGGGGGCGCCTGGTGAGACCCAGTACTTC.

This rearrangement joins TRBV9 to TRBJ1-2, with D possibly TRBD1 on 5 matching bases. The CDR3 sequence is 14 residues long. The V end was cut by 0 bases, the J end by 4 bases, with 10 bases between. Germline V CDR1 and CDR2: SGDLS, YYNGEE. The CDR3 is CASSVAGGPYGYTF. For the CDR3, the DNA is TGTGCCAGCAGCGTAGCGGGGGGACCCTATGGCTACACCTTC.

The rearrangement links TRBV10-1 to TRBJ2-3; 10 bases fit TRBD1. Germline V gene sequence: CDR1 WNHNN, CDR2 SYGVQD (reference sequence). The V segment lost 6 bases and the J segment 4 bases; nucleotides outside the gene matches: 7. The CDR3 has 15 residues. CDR3 residues: CASSSRDRGPDTQYF. DNA for the CDR3: TGCGCCAGCAGCTCCCGGGACAGGGGCCCAGATACGCAGTATTTT.

This clone was seen only once. This chain links TRBV30 with TRBJ2-3; D not resolved. The CDR3 is 14 amino acids. With 0 bases removed from V and 1 base from J, the gap between germline ends came to 8 bases. Germline-derived CDR1 and CDR2 are GTSNPN and SVGIG (reference sequence). The CDR3 reads CAWSVRLGTDTQYF. The CDR3 DNA sequence: TGTGCCTGGAGTGTAAGACTTGGCACAGATACGCAGTATTTT.

The rearrangement links TRBV27 to TRBJ1-2; TRBD1 is a possible D gene (6 bases). This CDR3 is 13 amino acids long. Germline CDR1 and CDR2: MNHEY and SMNVEV (reference sequence). Trimming cost V 2 bases and J 2 bases, with 6 bases left between them. CDR3 bases: TGTGCCAGCAGTTTAGACAGGAACTATGGCTACACCTTC. Translating it yields CASSLDRNYGYTF.

CDR3 DNA sequence: TGTGCCAGCAGCCGGGACAGCCGAAGCTCTGGAAACACCATATATTTT. This sequence encodes CASSRDSRSSGNTIYF. The V gene is TRBV7-9, the J gene TRBJ1-3; 7 bases match TRBD1. There are 16 residues in the CDR3. Germline-derived CDR1 and CDR2 are SEHNR and FQNEAQ (reference sequence). V shed 5 bases, J shed 0 bases, and the junction held 7 bases outside the gene matches.

V gene TRBV6-4 combines with J gene TRBJ1-2; no clear D gene. V lost 2 bases and J lost 10, with 8 bases in between. Germline V lookup: CDR1 MRHNA, CDR2 SNTAGT. This CDR3 contains 11 residues. The DNA of the CDR3 is TGTGCCAGCAGTGACGGGTGGGTCTACACCTTC. Amino acid sequence: CASSDGWVYTF.

The rearrangement links TRBV5-4 to TRBJ2-2, with D tentatively TRBD1 or TRBD2 (6 bases each). Trimming removed 2 bases at V and 6 bases at J, with 8 bases between. CDR3 length equals 13 residues. Germline loops: CDR1 SGHNT, CDR2 YYREEE (reference sequence). The CDR3 DNA reads as TGTGCCAGCAGCTTCGGGGGCCCCGGGGAGCTGTTTTTT. Protein product: CASSFGGPGELFF.

This clone was counted between two and nine times. The chain couples TRBV5-4 to TRBJ2-3; D not certain. The CDR3 spans 16 residues. Germline-derived CDR1 and CDR2 are SGHNT and YYREEE (reference sequence). Trimming shortened V by 2 bases and J by 0 bases, and 13 bases separated the two germline ends. CDR3 sequence reads: CASSLLSSPSTDTQYF. The CDR3 nucleotides are TGTGCCAGCAGCTTACTGAGTAGCCCTAGCACAGATACGCAGTATTTT.

The genes are TRBV27 and TRBJ2-4; D gene uncertain. The V end lost 8 bases, the J end lost 0 bases, and 8 bases lay between the germline ends. The V gene's germline CDR1 is MNHEY and CDR2 SMNVEV (reference sequence). The CDR3 runs to 13 residues. The chain's CDR3 is CASATVAKNIQYF. The CDR3 DNA follows: TGTGCCAGCGCCACAGTAGCCAAAAACATTCAGTACTTC.

The V and J genes are TRBV19 and TRBJ2-3; D gene ambiguous. This CDR3 spans 12 amino acids. V lost 3 bases and J 6 bases, leaving 7 bases between the germline ends. Germline assignment: CDR1 LNHDA and CDR2 SQIVND (reference sequence). In nucleotides, the CDR3 is TGTGCCAGTAGTATTTTTAGGGATACGCAGTATTTT. This encodes CASSIFRDTQYF.

This rearrangement joins TRBV19 to TRBJ2-7; D is perhaps TRBD2 (6 bases). V was trimmed by 2 bases and J by 3 bases, leaving 14 bases between them. This CDR3 comprises 15 residues. The germline V gene encodes CDR1 LNHDA and CDR2 SQIVND (reference sequence). The CDR3 loop is CASSIRRDWVYEQYF. The CDR3 nucleotides read TGTGCCAGTAGTATACGGCGGGATTGGGTCTACGAGCAGTACTTC.

The chain has TRBV6-6 and TRBJ1-1; 12 positions match TRBD1. The V gene end was trimmed by 5 bases and the J gene end by 1 base; junction bases not matched to a gene: 8. Germline assignment: CDR1 MNHNY and CDR2 SVGAGI (reference sequence). The CDR3 extends over 17 amino acids. In DNA, the CDR3 is TGTGCCAGCAGTCTTGGGACAGGGGGCGTCGGGAACACTGAAGCTTTCTTT. This sequence encodes CASSLGTGGVGNTEAFF.